The rows below give T cell receptor beta chains drawn from one sample of a study of graft-versus-host responses after intestinal transplantation. Only in-frame clones appear in the TCRdb table, and some are missing; sequencing was by immunoSEQ multiplex PCR. The data contain fewer than 90,000 clones, 94% of them seen just once; the ten biggest clones take up 0.15% to 0.2%. These receptors' antigens are unknown. Sequences were derived from unstimulated CD4+ T cells sorted from spleen or lymph node cells, sampled before transplant. All receptors derive from a human donor who was the organ donor for an intestinal transplant. Each CDR3 is given with its conserved first and last residue. D genes are given only for firm matches. The size entry is marked missing in some rows and otherwise reads once, few, many or a size class.

>-|once|TRBV27|13|TRBJ1-6
TGTGCCAGCAGTTTCCTGGCGCATTCACCCCTCCACTTT
CASSFLAHSPLHF
>-|-|TRBV28|12|TRBJ2-7
TGTGCCAGCAGTTCACGAAATTACGAGCAGTACTTC
CASSSRNYEQYF
>-|-|TRBV5-4|12|TRBJ2-7
TGTGCCAGCAGCTTGGATGCCTACGAGCAGTACTTC
CASSLDAYEQYF
>-|once|TRBV29-1|11|TRBJ2-7
TGCAGCGTTAGGGGTTCGCACGAGCAGTACTTC
CSVRGSHEQYF
>-|few|TRBV5-1|15|TRBJ1-1
TGCGCCAGCACCTTGGCGGGGGGGATGAACACTGAAGCTTTCTTT
CASTLAGGMNTEAFF
>-|-|TRBV16|17|TRBJ1-5
TGTGCCAGCAGCCAAACGGGACAATCATATAGCAATCAGCCCCAGCATTTT
CASSQTGQSYSNQPQHF
>-|-|TRBV11-2|18|TRBJ2-2
TGTGCCAGCAGCTTCGGATTAGGGAGCAGACCGAACACCGGGGAGCTGTTTTTT
CASSFGLGSRPNTGELFF
>-|-|TRBV4-1|17|TRBJ1-3
TGCGCCAGCAGCCAAGCCACGTGGTCGGAGTCTGGAAACACCATATATTTT
CASSQATWSESGNTIYF
>TRBD1|-|TRBV19|16|TRBJ1-3
TGTGCCAGTAGCCCCGGGACAGGGCGCTCTGGAAACACCATATATTTT
CASSPGTGRSGNTIYF
>TRBD2|-|TRBV28|14|TRBJ2-1
TGTGCCAGCAGGGCGGGGGGGTCCTACAATGAGCAGTTCTTC
CASRAGGSYNEQFF
>-|-|TRBV6-1|11|TRBJ1-2
TGTGCCAGCAGTACCCCGCCTGGCTACACCTTC
CASSTPPGYTF
>-|-|TRBV6-5|16|TRBJ2-2
TGTGCCAGCAGTTACGGGGGCGACAGATCCCCCGGGGAGCTGTTTTTT
CASSYGGDRSPGELFF
>TRBD1|once|TRBV6-1|15|TRBJ1-5
TGTGCCAGCAGTGAAGTGTCGCAGGGGGTCCAGCCCCAGCATTTT
CASSEVSQGVQPQHF
>-|-|TRBV2|11|TRBJ2-5
TGTGCCAGCAGCTACCAAGAGACCCAGTACTTC
CASSYQETQYF
>TRBD1|-|TRBV4-3|15|TRBJ1-3
TGCGCCAGCAGCCAAGATGCCAGGGGGTGGAACACCATATATTTT
CASSQDARGWNTIYF
>-|-|TRBV11-1|16|TRBJ2-1
TGTGCCAGCAGCTTAGCAGGGATCGGGGTTTACAATGAGCAGTTCTTC
CASSLAGIGVYNEQFF
>-|-|TRBV21-1|14|TRBJ1-1
TGTGCCAGCAGCATCGGGAGCGGGGGCACTGAAGCTTTCTTT
CASSIGSGGTEAFF
>-|-|TRBV7-9|13|TRBJ2-2
TGTGCCAGCAGCCTCACTGGTACCGGGGAGCTGTTTTTT
CASSLTGTGELFF
>-|once|TRBV9|15|TRBJ2-7
TGTGCCAGCAGCCGAGGTGGGGGGACATCCTACGAGCAGTACTTC
CASSRGGGTSYEQYF
>-|-|TRBV7-2|12|TRBJ2-3
TGTGCCAGCAGCCTAAAAGCAGATACGCAGTATTTT
CASSLKADTQYF
>-|-|TRBV6-1|14|TRBJ1-5
TGTGCCAGCAGTGCCGACTATAGCAATCAGCCCCAGCATTTT
CASSADYSNQPQHF
>TRBD1|-|TRBV28|14|TRBJ1-2
TGTGCCAGCAGTCCCCTGGGTGGACAGGGTGGCTACACCTTC
CASSPLGGQGGYTF
>TRBD1|-|TRBV4-2|14|TRBJ1-2
TGTGCCAGCAGCCGAGAGACAGGGGACAGTGGCTACACCTTC
CASSRETGDSGYTF
>-|-|TRBV5-1|15|TRBJ1-1
TGCGCCAGCAGCTTAGTAATCGGGTGGCCCACTGAAGCTTTCTTT
CASSLVIGWPTEAFF
>-|-|TRBV6-6|13|TRBJ1-5
TGTGCCAGCACTCGGGACGCCAATCAGCCCCAGCATTTT
CASTRDANQPQHF
>-|-|TRBV5-1|14|TRBJ2-7
TGCGCCAGCAGCTTGGATGGGTCCCTTTACGAGCAGTACTTC
CASSLDGSLYEQYF
>TRBD1|-|TRBV2|14|TRBJ1-2
TGTGCCAGCAGCCTAGGACAGGGGGCAAGGGGCTACACCTTC
CASSLGQGARGYTF
>-|-|TRBV28|11|TRBJ1-5
TGTGCCAGCACTCTGCATCAGCCCCAGCATTTT
CASTLHQPQHF
>-|-|TRBV7-2|15|TRBJ2-4
TGTGCCAGCAGTCAGGACCCCCATGGAAGAAGCATTCAGTACTTC
CASSQDPHGRSIQYF
>TRBD2|-|TRBV11-2|17|TRBJ2-7
TGTGCCAGCAGCTTAGATCGGGGACTAGCGGGGGGCTACGAGCAGTACTTC
CASSLDRGLAGGYEQYF
>-|-|TRBV9|14|TRBJ2-7
TGTGCCAGCAGCCGCGACAGAAAGGCCTACGAGCAGTACTTC
CASSRDRKAYEQYF
>-|once|TRBV28|15|TRBJ1-4
TGTGCCAGCAGTTTAATGGGGGAGGGTAATGAAAAACTGTTTTTT
CASSLMGEGNEKLFF
>-|-|TRBV18|13|TRBJ1-1
TGTGCCAGCTCACCAGGGGACCACACTGAAGCTTTCTTT
CASSPGDHTEAFF
>TRBD1|-|TRBV7-7|15|TRBJ1-5
TGTGCTAGCAGCAACCGGACAGGGGGCGATCAGCCCCAGCATTTT
CASSNRTGGDQPQHF
>-|-|TRBV5-1|13|TRBJ2-7
TGCGCCAGCAGCTTGGGGGCTGGGTACGAGCAGTACTTC
CASSLGAGYEQYF
>-|-|TRBV7-3|14|TRBJ2-2
TGTGCCAGCGGGGTAATCCCGAACACCGGGGAGCTGTTTTTT
CASGVIPNTGELFF